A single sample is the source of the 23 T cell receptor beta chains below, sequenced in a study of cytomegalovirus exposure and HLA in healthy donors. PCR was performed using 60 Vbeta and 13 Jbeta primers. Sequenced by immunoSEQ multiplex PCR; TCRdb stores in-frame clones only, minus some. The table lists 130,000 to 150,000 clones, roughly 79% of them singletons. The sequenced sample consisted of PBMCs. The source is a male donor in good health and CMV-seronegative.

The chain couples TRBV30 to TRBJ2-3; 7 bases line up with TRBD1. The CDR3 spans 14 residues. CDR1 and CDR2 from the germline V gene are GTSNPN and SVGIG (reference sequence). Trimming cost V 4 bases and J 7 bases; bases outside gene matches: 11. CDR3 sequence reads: CAWKGTVIPHTQYF. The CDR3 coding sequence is TGTGCCTGGAAGGGGACAGTTATCCCTCATACGCAGTATTTT.

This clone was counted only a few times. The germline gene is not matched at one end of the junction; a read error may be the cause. CDR3 nucleotides: TGTTCCAGCAGCCACCCGCAGTCTGGACAGGGGTGGGACTACACCTTC. Its protein is CSSSHPQSGQGWDYTF. The V and J genes are TRBV7-9 and TRBJ1-2, with 9 bases identical to TRBD1. This CDR3 spans 16 amino acids. Germline lookup yields CDR1 SEHNR and CDR2 FQNEAQ (reference sequence). Full variable domain (remainder filled in from reference TRBV7-9 and TRBJ1-2): DTGVSQNPRHKITKRGQNVTFRCDPISEHNRLYWYRQTLGQGPEFLTYFQNEAQLEKSRLLSDRFSAERPKGSFSTLEIQRTEQGDSAMYLCSSSHPQSGQGWDYTFGSGTRLTVV.

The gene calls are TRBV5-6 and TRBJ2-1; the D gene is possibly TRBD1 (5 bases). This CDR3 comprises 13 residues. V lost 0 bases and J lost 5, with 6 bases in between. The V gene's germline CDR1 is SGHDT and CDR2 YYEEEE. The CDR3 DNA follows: TGTGCCAGCAGCTTGGCAGGGCACAATGAGCAGTTCTTC. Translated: CASSLAGHNEQFF.

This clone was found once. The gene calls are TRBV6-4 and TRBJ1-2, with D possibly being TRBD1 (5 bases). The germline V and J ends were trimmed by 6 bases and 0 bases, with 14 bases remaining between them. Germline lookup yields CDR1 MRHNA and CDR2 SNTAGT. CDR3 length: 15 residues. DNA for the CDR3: TGTGCCAGCAGACCCTCAGGGTTAGCTAACTATGGCTACACCTTC. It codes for CASRPSGLANYGYTF.

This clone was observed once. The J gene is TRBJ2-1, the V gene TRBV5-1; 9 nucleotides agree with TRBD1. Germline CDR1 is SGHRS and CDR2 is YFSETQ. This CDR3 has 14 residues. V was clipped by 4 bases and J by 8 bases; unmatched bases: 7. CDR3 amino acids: CASSLGQGSDEQFF. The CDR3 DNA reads TGCGCCAGCAGCCTGGGACAGGGTAGCGATGAGCAGTTCTTC.

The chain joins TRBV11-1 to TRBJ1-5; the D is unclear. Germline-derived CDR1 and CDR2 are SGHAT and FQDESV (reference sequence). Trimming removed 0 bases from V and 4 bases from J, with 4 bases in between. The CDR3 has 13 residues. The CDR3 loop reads CASSLAQNQPQHF. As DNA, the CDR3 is TGTGCCAGCAGCTTAGCTCAGAATCAGCCCCAGCATTTT.

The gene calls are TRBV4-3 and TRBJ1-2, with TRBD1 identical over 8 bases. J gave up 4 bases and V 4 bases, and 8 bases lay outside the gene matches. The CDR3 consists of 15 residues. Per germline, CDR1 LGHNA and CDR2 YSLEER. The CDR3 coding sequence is TGCGCCAGCAGCCCAGGGCGGACAGGGAGCTATGGCTACACCTTC. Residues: CASSPGRTGSYGYTF.

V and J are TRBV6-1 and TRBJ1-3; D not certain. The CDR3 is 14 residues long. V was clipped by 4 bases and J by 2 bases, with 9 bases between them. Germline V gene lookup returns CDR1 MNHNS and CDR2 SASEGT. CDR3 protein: CASSVLITGNTIYF. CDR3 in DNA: TGTGCCAGCAGTGTATTAATTACTGGAAACACCATATATTTT.

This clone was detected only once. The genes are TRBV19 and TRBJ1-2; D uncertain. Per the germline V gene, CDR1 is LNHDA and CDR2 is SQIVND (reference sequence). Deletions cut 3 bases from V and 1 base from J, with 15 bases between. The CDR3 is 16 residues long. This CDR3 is CASSIGQDRINYGYTF. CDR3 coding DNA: TGTGCCAGTAGTATCGGCCAGGATCGTATTAACTATGGCTACACCTTC.

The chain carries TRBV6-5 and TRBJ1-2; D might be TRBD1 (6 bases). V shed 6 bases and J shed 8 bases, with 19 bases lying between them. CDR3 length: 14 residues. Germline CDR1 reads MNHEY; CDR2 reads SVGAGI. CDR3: CASSLNHQGPGYTF. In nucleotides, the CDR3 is TGTGCCAGCAGCCTAAACCACCAGGGGCCGGGCTACACCTTC.

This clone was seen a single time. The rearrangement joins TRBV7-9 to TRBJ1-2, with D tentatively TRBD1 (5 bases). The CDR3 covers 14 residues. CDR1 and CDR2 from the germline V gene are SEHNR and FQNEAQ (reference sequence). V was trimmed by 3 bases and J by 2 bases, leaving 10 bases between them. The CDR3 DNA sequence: TGTGCCAGCAGCTTGCCAGGGCCGAACTATGGCTACACCTTC. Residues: CASSLPGPNYGYTF.

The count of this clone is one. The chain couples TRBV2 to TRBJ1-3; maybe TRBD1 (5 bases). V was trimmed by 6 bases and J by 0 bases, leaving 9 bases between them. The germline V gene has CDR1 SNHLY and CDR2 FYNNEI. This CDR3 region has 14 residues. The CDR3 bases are TGTGCCAGCAGCCTAGACAGCTCTGGAAACACCATATATTTT. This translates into CASSLDSSGNTIYF.

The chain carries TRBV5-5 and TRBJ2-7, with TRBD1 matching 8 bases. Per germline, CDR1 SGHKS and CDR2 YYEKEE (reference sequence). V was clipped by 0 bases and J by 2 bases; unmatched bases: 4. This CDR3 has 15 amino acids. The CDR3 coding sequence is TGTGCCAGCAGCTTGGGGGGGACAGGAGCCTACGAGCAGTACTTC. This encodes CASSLGGTGAYEQYF. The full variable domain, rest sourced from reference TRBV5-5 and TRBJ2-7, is DAGVTQSPTHLIKTRGQQVTLRCSPISGHKSVSWYQQVLGQGPQFIFQYYEKEERGRGNFPDRFSARQFPNYSSELNVNALLLGDSALYLCASSLGGTGAYEQYFGPGTRLTVT.

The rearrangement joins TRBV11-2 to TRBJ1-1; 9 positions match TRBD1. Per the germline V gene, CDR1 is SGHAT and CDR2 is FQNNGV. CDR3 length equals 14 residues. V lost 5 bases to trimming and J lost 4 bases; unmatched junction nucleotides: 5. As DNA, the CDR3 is TGTGCCAGCAGCCCCGTACAGGGGGCCACTGAAGCTTTCTTT. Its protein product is CASSPVQGATEAFF.

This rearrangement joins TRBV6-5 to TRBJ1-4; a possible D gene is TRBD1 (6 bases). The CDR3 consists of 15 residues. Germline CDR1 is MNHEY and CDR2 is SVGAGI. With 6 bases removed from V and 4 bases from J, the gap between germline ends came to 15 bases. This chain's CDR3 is CASSQQQGSNEKLFF. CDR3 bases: TGTGCCAGCAGCCAGCAACAGGGAAGTAATGAAAAACTGTTTTTT.

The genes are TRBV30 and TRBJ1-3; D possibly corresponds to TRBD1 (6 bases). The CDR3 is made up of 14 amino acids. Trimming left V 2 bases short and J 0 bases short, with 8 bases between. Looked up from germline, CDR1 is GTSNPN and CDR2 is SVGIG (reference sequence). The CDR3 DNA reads TGTGCCTGGAGTCTGGACAGCTCTGGAAACACCATATATTTT. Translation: CAWSLDSSGNTIYF.

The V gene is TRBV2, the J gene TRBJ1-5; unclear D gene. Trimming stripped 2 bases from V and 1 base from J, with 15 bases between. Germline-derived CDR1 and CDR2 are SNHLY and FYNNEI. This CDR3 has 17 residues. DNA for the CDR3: TGTGCCAGCAGTGAATCGTCGGGAGGGTGGAGCAATCAGCCCCAGCATTTT. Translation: CASSESSGGWSNQPQHF.

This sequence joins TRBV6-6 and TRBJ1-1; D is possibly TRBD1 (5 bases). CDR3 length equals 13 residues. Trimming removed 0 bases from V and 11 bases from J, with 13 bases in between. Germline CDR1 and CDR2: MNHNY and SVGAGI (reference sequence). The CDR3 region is CASSYSGGVEAFF. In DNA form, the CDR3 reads TGTGCCAGCAGTTACTCGGGAGGGGTAGAGGCTTTCTTT.

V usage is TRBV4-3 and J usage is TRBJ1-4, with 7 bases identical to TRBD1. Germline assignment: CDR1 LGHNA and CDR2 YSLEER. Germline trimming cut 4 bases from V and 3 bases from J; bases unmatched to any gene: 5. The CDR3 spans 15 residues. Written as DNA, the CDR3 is TGCGCCAGCAGCCTTGGACAGGCATCTAATGAAAAACTGTTTTTT. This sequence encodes CASSLGQASNEKLFF.

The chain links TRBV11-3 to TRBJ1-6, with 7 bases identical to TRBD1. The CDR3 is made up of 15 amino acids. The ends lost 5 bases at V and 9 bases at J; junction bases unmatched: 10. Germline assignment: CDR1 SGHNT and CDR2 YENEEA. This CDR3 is CASSPATGTLSPLHF. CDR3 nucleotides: TGTGCCAGCAGCCCTGCGACAGGGACGCTTTCACCCCTCCACTTT.

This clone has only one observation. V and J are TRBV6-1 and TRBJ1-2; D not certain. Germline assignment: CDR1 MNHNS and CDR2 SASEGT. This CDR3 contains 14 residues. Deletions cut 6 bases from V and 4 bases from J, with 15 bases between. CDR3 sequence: CASSRNEALYGYTF. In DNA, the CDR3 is TGTGCCAGCAGCCGAAATGAGGCTCTCTATGGCTACACCTTC.

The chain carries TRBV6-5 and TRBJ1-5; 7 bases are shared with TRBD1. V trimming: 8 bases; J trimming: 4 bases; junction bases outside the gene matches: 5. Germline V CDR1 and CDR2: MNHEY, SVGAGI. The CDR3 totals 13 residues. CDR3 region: CASSEQGNQPQHF. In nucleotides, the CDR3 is TGTGCCAGCTCGGAACAGGGGAATCAGCCCCAGCATTTT.

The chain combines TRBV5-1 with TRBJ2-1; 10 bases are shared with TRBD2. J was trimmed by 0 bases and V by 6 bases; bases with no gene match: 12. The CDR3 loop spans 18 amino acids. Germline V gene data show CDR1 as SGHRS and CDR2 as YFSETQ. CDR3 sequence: CASTSPLSGGSSYNEQFF. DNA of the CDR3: TGCGCCAGCACGAGCCCCCTTAGCGGGGGGAGCTCCTACAATGAGCAGTTCTTC.